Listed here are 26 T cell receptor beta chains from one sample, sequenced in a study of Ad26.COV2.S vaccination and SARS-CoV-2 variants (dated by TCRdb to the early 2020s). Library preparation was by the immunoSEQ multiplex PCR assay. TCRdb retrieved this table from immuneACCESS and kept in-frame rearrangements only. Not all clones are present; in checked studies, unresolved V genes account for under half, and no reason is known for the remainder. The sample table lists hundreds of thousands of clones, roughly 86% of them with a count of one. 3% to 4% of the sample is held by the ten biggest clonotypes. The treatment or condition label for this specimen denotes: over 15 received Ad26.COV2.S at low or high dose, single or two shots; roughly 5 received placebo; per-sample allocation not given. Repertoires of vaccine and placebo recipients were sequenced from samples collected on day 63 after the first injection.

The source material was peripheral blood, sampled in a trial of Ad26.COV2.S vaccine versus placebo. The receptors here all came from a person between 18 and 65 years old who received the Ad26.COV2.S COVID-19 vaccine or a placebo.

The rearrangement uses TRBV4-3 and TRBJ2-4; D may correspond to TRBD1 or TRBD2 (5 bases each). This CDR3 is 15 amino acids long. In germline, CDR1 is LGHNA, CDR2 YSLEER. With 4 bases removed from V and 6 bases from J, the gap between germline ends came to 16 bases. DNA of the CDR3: TGCGCCAGCAGCCTTACCGAGGGGCCGCCAAACATTCAGTACTTC. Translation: CASSLTEGPPNIQYF.

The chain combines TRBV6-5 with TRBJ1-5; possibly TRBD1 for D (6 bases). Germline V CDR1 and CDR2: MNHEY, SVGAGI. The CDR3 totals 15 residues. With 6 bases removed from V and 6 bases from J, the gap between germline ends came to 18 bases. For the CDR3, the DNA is TGTGCCAGCAGCCCCCGGGGGCCTGGGGTTCAGCCCCAGCATTTT. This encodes CASSPRGPGVQPQHF.

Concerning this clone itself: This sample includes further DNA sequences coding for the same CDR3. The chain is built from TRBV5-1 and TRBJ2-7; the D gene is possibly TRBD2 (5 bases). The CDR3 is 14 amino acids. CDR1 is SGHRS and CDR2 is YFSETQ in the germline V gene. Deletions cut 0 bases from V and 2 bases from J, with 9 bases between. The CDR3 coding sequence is TGCGCCAGCAGCTTGGCCGAGGGCCCCTACGAGCAGTACTTC. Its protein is CASSLAEGPYEQYF.

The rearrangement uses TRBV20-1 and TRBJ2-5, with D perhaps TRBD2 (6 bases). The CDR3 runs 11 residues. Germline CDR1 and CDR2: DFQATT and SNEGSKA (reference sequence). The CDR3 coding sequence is TGCAGCATATCGGGGGTAGAGACCCAGTACTTC. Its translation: CSISGVETQYF.

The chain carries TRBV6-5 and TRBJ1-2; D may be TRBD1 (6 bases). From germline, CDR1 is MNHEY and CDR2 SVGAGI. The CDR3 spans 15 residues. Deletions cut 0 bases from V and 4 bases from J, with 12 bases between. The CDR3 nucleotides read TGTGCCAGCAGTTACTCGGACAGCTTTAGCTATGGCTACACCTTC. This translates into CASSYSDSFSYGYTF.

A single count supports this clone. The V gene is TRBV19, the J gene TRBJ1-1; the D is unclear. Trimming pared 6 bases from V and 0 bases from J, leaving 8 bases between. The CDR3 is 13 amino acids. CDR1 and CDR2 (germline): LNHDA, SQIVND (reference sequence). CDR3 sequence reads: CASRETLNTEAFF. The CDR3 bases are TGTGCCAGTAGAGAAACGCTGAACACTGAAGCTTTCTTT.

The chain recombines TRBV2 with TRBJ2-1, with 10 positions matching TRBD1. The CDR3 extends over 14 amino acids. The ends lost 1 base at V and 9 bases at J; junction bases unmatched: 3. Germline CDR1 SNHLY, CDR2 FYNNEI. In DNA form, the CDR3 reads TGTGCCAGCAGTGAAGAGACAGGGGGCGGTGAGCAGTTCTTC. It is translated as CASSEETGGGEQFF.

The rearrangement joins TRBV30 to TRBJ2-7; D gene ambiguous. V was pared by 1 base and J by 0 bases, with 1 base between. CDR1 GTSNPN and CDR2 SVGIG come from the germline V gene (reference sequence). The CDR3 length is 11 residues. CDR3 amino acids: CAWSASYEQYF. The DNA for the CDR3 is TGTGCCTGGAGTGCCTCCTACGAGCAGTACTTC.

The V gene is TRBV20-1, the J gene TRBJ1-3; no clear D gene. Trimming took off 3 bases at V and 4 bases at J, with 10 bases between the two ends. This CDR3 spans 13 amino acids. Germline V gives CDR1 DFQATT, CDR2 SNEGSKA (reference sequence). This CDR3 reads CSASGGSGNTIYF. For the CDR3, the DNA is TGCAGTGCTAGTGGAGGGTCCGGAAACACCATATATTTT.

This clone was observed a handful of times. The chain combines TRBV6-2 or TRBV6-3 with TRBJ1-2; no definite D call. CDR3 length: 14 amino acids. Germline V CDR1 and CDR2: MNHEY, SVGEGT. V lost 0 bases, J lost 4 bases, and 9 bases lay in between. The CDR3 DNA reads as TGTGCCAGCAGTTACTCAGAAGAGTCCTATGGCTACACCTTC. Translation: CASSYSEESYGYTF.

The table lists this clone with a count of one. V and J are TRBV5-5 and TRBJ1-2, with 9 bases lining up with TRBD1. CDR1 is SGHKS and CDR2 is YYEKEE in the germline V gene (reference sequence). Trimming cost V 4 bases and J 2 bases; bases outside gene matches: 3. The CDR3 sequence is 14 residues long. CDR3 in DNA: TGTGCCAGCAGCCGAGGGACAGGGAACTATGGCTACACCTTC. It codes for CASSRGTGNYGYTF.

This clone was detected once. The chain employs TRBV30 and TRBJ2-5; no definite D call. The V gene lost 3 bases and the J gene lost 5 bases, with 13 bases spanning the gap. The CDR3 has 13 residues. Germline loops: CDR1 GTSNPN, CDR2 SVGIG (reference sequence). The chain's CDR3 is CAWSGVPRETQYF. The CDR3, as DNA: TGTGCCTGGAGCGGCGTGCCCCGGGAGACCCAGTACTTC.

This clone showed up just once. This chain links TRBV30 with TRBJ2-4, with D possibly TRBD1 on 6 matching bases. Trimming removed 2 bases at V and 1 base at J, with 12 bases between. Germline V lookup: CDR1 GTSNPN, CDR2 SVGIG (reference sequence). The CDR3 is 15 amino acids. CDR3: CAWSRGGIAKNIQYF. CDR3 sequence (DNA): TGTGCCTGGAGTCGTGGGGGCATCGCCAAAAACATTCAGTACTTC.

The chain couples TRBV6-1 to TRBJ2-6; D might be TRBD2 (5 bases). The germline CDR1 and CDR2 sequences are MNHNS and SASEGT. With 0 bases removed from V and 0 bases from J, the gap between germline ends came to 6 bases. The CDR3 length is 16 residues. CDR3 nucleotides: TGTGCCAGCAGTGAAGCCACTAGCTCTGGGGCCAACGTCCTGACTTTC. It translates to CASSEATSSGANVLTF.

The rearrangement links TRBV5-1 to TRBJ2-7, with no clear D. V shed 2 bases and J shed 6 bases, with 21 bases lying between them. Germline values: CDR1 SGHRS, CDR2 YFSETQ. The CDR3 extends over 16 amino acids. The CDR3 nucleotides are TGCGCCAGCAGCTTCTCTTCAGGAAGCCGGTATGGCGAGCAGTACTTC. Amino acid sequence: CASSFSSGSRYGEQYF.

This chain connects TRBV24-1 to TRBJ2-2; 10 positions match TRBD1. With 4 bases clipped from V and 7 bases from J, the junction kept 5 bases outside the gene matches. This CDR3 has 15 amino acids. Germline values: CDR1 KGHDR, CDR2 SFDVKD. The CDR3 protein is CATSDSGQGNGELFF. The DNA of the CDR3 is TGTGCCACCAGTGACTCGGGACAGGGGAACGGGGAGCTGTTTTTT.

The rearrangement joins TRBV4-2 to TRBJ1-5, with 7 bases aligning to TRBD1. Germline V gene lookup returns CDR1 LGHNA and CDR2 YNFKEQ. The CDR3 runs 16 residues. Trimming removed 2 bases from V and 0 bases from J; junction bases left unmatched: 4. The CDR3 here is CASSQQGDDSNQPQHF. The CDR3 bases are TGTGCCAGCAGCCAACAGGGGGACGATAGCAATCAGCCCCAGCATTTT.

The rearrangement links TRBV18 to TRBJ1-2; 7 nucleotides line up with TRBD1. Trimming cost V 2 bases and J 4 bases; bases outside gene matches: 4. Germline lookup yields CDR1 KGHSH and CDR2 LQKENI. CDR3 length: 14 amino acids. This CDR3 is CASSPGQEAYGYTF. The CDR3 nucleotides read TGTGCCAGCTCACCAGGACAGGAAGCCTATGGCTACACCTTC.

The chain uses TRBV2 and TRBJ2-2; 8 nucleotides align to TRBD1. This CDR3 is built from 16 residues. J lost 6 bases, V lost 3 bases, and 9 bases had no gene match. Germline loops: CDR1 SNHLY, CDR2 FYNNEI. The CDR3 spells CASSEVWTGLSGELFF. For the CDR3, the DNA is TGTGCCAGCAGTGAGGTGTGGACAGGGTTGTCCGGGGAGCTGTTTTTT.

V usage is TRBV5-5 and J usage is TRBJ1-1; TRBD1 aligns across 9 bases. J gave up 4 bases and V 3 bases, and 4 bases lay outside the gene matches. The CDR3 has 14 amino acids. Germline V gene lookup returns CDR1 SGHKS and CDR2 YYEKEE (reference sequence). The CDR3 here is CASSWGDRATEAFF. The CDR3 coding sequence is TGTGCCAGCAGCTGGGGGGACAGGGCCACTGAAGCTTTCTTT.

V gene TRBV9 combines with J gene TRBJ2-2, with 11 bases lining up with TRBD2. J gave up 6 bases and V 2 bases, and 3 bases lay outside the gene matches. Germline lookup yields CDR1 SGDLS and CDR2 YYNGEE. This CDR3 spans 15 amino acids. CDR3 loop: CASSVSGGAPGELFF. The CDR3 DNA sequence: TGTGCCAGCAGCGTTAGCGGGGGGGCCCCCGGGGAGCTGTTTTTT.

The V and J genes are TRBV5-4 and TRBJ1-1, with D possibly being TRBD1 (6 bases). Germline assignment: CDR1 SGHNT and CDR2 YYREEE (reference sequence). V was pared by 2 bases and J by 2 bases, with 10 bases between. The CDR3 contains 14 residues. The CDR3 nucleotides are TGTGCCAGCAGCTTCAGGGGCCTTAACACTGAAGCTTTCTTT. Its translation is CASSFRGLNTEAFF.

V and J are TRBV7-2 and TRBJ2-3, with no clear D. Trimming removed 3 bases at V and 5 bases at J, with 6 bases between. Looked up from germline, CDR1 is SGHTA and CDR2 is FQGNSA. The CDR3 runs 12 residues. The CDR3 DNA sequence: TGTGCCAGCAGCTTTATGAGAGATACGCAGTATTTT. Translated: CASSFMRDTQYF.

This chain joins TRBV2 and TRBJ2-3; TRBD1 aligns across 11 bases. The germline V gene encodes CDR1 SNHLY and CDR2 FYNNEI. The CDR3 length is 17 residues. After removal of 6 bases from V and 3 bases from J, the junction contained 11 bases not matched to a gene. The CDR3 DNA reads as TGTGCCAGCAGGCGGACAGGGGGCGCGGGACTAACAGATACGCAGTATTTT. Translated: CASRRTGGAGLTDTQYF.

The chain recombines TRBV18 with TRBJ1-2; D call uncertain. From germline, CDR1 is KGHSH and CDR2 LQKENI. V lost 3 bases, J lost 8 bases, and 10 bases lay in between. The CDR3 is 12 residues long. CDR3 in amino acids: CASSPVGGGYTF. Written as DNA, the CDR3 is TGTGCCAGCTCACCGGTCGGCGGCGGCTACACCTTC.

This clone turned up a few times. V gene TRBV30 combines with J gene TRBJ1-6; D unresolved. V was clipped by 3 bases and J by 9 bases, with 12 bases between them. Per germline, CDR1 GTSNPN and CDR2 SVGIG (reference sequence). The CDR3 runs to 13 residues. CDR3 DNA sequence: TGTGCCTGGAGAGCTGGGCCAGGTTCACCCCTCCACTTT. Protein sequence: CAWRAGPGSPLHF. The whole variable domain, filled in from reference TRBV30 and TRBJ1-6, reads SQTIHQWPATLVQPVGSPLSLECTVEGTSNPNLYWYRQAAGRGLQLLFYSVGIGQISSEVPQNLSASRPQDRQFILSSKKLLLSDSGFYLCAWRAGPGSPLHFGNGTRLTVT.